One sample yielded the 8 T cell receptor beta chains listed below, sequenced in a study of lymphopenia after photon versus proton radiotherapy. Assay used: immunoSEQ multiplex PCR; TCRdb lists only in-frame clones, some missing. Counted here are around 25,000 clones, 84% occurring once; the ten biggest clones make up roughly 23%. The source was peripheral blood, collected from a patient treated with photon-based radiotherapy. The source is a man in his forties with gastric cancer.

V gene TRBV4-3 combines with J gene TRBJ1-2, with D unresolved. The CDR3 covers 15 residues. Germline V gives CDR1 LGHNA, CDR2 YSLEER. V was pared by 0 bases and J by 1 base, with 9 bases between. CDR3 bases: TGCGCCAGCAGCCAAGAAACGGGGAGTAACTATGGCTACACCTTC. It yields the protein CASSQETGSNYGYTF.

J is TRBJ2-2 and V is TRBV19, with D possibly being TRBD1 (7 bases). Trimming shortened V by 1 base and J by 6 bases, and 21 bases separated the two germline ends. Germline-derived CDR1 and CDR2 are LNHDA and SQIVND (reference sequence). The CDR3 consists of 18 residues. In DNA, the CDR3 is TGTGCCAGTAGTATAGGACAGGGACCCACCCCGGGGGCCGGGGAGCTGTTTTTT. Amino acids: CASSIGQGPTPGAGELFF.

The chain links TRBV5-5 to TRBJ1-1; no clear D gene. The CDR3 runs 16 residues. Germline V gene lookup returns CDR1 SGHKS and CDR2 YYEKEE (reference sequence). V was pared by 0 bases and J by 1 base, with 13 bases between. For the CDR3, the DNA is TGTGCCAGCAGCTTGGGACGGGGAGGAGCGAACACTGAAGCTTTCTTT. Translated: CASSLGRGGANTEAFF.

This chain connects TRBV9 to TRBJ1-1; D is unclear. Germline CDR1 SGDLS, CDR2 YYNGEE. The CDR3 has 15 amino acids. Trimming cost V 3 bases and J 1 base, with 13 bases left between them. CDR3 in DNA: TGTGCCAGCAGCGCCCTTGACTGGGGGAACACTGAAGCTTTCTTT. It yields the protein CASSALDWGNTEAFF.

This chain uses TRBV2 with TRBJ1-6; D call uncertain. Trimming shortened V by 2 bases and J by 3 bases, and 17 bases separated the two germline ends. CDR1 is SNHLY and CDR2 is FYNNEI in the germline V gene. This CDR3 is 18 amino acids long. DNA for the CDR3: TGTGCCAGCAGTGAACCGGCCACCCCCGCGTTCTATAATTCACCCCTCCACTTT. It yields the protein CASSEPATPAFYNSPLHF.

This clone was counted between two and nine times. The chain couples TRBV6-5 to TRBJ1-5, with D tentatively TRBD1 (5 bases). The CDR3 contains 13 residues. CDR1 is MNHEY and CDR2 is SVGAGI in the germline V gene. V dropped 6 bases and J dropped 6 bases, with 12 bases sitting between them. The CDR3 loop is CASSPVRGQPQHF. CDR3 DNA sequence: TGTGCCAGCAGCCCCGTGAGGGGTCAGCCCCAGCATTTT.

CDR3 sequence: CASSASLNQPQHF. In DNA, the CDR3 is TGTGCCAGTAGTGCCTCTCTCAATCAGCCCCAGCATTTT. This chain joins TRBV19 and TRBJ1-5; D is ambiguous. The CDR3 has 13 amino acids. Trimming took 5 bases from V and 3 from J, leaving 8 bases between them. Germline loops: CDR1 LNHDA, CDR2 SQIVND (reference sequence).

The rearrangement links TRBV4-1 to TRBJ2-1; no clear D gene. Germline V gives CDR1 MGHRA, CDR2 YSYEKL. The V end lost 4 bases, the J end lost 1 base, and 8 bases lay between the germline ends. This CDR3 has 14 amino acids. The CDR3 sequence: CASSPLASYNEQFF. DNA of the CDR3: TGCGCCAGCAGCCCTCTCGCGTCCTACAATGAGCAGTTCTTC.